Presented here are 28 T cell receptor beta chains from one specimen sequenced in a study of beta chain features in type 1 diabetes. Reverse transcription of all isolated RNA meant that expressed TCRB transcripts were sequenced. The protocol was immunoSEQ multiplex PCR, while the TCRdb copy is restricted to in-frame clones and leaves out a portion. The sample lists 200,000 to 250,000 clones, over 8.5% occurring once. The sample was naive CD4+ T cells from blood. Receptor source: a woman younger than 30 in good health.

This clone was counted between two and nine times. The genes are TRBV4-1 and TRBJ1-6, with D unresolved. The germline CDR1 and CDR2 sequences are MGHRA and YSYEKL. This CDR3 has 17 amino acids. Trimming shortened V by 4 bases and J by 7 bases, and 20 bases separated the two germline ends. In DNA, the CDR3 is TGCGCCAGCAGCCTGCGAGAGATCACGGGATCAAATTCACCCCTCCACTTT. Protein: CASSLREITGSNSPLHF.

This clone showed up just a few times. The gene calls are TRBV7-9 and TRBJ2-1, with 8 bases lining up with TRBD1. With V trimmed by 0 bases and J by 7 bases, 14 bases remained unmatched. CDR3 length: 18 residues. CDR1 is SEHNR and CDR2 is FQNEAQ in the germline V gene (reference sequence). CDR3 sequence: CASSLARTGINYGNEQFF. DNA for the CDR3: TGTGCCAGCAGCTTAGCTCGGACAGGGATTAATTATGGGAATGAGCAGTTCTTC.

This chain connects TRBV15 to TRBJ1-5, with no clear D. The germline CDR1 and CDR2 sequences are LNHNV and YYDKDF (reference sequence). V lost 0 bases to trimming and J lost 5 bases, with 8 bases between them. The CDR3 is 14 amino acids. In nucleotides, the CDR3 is TGTGCCACCAGCAGAGATTTGAGTGATCAGCCCCAGCATTTT. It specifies CATSRDLSDQPQHF.

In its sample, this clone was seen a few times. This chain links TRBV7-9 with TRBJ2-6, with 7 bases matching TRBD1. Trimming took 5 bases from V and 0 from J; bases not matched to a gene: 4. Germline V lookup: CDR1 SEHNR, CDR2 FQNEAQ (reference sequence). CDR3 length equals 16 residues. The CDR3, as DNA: TGTGCCAGCAGCCGACAGGGAAACTCTGGGGCCAACGTCCTGACTTTC. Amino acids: CASSRQGNSGANVLTF.

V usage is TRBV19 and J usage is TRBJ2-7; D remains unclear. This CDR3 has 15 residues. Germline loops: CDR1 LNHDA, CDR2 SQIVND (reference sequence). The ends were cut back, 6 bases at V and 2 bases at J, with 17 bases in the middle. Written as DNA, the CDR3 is TGTGCCAGTAGCCCGCAGGCGATGGTGACCTACGAGCAGTACTTC. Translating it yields CASSPQAMVTYEQYF.

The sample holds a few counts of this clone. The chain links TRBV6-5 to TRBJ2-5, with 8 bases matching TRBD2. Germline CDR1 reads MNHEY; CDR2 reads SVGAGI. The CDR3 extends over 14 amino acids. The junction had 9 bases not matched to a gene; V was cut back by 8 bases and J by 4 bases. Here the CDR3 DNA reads TGTGCCAGCTTCGAGGCGGGAGGTAGAGAGACCCAGTACTTC. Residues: CASFEAGGRETQYF.

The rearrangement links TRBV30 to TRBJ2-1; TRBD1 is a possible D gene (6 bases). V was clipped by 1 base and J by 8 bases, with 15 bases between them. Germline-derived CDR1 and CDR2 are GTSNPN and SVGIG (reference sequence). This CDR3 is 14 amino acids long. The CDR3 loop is CAWSGGQPRDEQFF. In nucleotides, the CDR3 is TGTGCCTGGAGTGGTGGACAGCCCCGGGATGAGCAGTTCTTC.

The CDR3 DNA sequence: TGCGCCAGCAGCTTAGGAGCGGGGGCAGGATGGGCCGGGGCCAACGTCCTGACTTTC. Amino acid sequence: CASSLGAGAGWAGANVLTF. The chain carries TRBV5-1 and TRBJ2-6; 8 bases line up with TRBD2. The ends lost 2 bases at V and 4 bases at J; junction bases unmatched: 14. Germline loops: CDR1 SGHRS, CDR2 YFSETQ. The CDR3 is 19 residues long.

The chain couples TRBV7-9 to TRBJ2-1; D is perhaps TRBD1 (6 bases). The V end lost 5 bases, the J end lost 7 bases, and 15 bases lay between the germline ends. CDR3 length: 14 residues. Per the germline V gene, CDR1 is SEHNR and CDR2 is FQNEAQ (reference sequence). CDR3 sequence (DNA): TGTGCCAGCAGCGTTACGGGAACAGGGAATGAGCAGTTCTTC. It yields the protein CASSVTGTGNEQFF.

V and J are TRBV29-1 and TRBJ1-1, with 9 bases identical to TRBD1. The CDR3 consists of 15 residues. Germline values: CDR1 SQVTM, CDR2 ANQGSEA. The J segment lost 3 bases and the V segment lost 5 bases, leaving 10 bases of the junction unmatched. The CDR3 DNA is TGCAGCGTTAAGACCGGGACAGGGTATTACACTGAAGCTTTCTTT. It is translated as CSVKTGTGYYTEAFF.

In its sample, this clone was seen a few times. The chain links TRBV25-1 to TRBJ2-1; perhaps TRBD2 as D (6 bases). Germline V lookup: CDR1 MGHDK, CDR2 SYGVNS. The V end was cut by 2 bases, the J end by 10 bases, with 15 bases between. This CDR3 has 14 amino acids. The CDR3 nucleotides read TGTGCCAGCAGTGAACCGGGACTCCCGGCGGAGCAGTTCTTC. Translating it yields CASSEPGLPAEQFF.

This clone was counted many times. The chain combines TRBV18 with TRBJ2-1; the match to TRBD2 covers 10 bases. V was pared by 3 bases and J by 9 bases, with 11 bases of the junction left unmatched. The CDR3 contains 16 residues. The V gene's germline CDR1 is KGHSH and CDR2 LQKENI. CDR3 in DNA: TGTGCCAGCTCACCGCAGCGGGGGGGCGGCGTCGGTGAGCAGTTCTTC. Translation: CASSPQRGGGVGEQFF.

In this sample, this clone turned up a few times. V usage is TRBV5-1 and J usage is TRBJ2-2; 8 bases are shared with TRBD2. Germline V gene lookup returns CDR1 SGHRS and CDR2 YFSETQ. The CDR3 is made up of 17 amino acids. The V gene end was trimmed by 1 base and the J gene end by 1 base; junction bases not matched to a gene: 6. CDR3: CASSLLFLAGNTGELFF. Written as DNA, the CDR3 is TGCGCCAGCAGCTTGTTGTTCCTAGCGGGGAACACCGGGGAGCTGTTTTTT.

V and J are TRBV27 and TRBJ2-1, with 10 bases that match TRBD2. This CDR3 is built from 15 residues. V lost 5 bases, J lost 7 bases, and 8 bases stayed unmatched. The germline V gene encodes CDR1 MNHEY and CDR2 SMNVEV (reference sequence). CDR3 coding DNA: TGTGCCAGCAGTCTTCCGGGACTAGCGCCAAATGAGCAGTTCTTC. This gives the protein CASSLPGLAPNEQFF.

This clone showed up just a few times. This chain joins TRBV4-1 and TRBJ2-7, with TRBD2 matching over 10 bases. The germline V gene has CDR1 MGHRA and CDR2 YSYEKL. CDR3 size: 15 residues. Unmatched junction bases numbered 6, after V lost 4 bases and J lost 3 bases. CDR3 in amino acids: CASSPATSGIYEQYF. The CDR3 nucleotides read TGCGCCAGCAGCCCAGCAACTAGCGGGATCTACGAGCAGTACTTC.

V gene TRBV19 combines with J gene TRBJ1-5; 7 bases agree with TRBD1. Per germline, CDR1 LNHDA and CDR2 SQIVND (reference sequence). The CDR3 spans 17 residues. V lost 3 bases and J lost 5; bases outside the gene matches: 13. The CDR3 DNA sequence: TGTGCCAGTAGTATGGTAGGAGGGGGCCCCGTGGATCAGCCCCAGCATTTT. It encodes CASSMVGGGPVDQPQHF.

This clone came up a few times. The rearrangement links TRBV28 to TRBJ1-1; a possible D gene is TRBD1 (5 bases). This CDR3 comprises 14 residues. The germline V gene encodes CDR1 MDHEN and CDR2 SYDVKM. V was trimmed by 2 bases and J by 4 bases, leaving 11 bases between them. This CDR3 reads CASSLAGVGTEAFF. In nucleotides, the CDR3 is TGTGCCAGCAGTTTAGCGGGGGTGGGCACTGAAGCTTTCTTT.

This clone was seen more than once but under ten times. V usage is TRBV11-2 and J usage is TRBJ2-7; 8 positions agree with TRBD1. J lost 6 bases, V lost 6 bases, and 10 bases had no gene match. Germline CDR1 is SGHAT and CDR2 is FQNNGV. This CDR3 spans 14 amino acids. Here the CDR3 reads CASRQDRVRGEQYF. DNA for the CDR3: TGTGCCAGCAGACAGGACAGGGTACGGGGCGAGCAGTACTTC.

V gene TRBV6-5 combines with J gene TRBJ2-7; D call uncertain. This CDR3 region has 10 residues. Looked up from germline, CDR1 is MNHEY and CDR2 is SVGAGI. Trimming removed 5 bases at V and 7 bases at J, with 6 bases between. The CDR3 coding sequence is TGTGCCAGCAGTCGTATTGAGCAGTACTTC. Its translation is CASSRIEQYF.

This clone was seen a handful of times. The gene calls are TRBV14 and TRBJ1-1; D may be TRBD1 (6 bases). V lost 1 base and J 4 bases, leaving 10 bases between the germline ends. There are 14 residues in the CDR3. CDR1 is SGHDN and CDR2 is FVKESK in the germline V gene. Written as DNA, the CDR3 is TGTGCCAGCAGCCAAGTAGCGACAGGCACTGAAGCTTTCTTT. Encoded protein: CASSQVATGTEAFF.

The CDR3 DNA reads as TGCGCCAGCAGCTTGGTCGCTACAGGGGTAACTGGCTACACCTTC. Its protein product is CASSLVATGVTGYTF. This chain connects TRBV5-1 to TRBJ1-2, with TRBD1 identical over 7 bases. The J segment lost 7 bases and the V segment lost 0 bases, leaving 9 bases of the junction unmatched. The CDR3 contains 15 residues. The germline gives CDR1 SGHRS, CDR2 YFSETQ.

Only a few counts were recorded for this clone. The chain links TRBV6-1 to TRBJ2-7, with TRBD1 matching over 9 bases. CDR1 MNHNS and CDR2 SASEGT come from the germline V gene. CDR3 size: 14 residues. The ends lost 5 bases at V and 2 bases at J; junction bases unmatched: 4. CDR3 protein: CASSLDRGTYEQYF. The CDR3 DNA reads TGTGCCAGCAGTCTGGACAGGGGAACCTACGAGCAGTACTTC.

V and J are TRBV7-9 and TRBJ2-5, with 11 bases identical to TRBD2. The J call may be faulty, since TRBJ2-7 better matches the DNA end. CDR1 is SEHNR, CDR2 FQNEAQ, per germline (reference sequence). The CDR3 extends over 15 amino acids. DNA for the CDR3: TGTGCCAGCAGCCCGCTAGCGGGGGGCGACTACGAGCAGTACTTC. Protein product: CASSPLAGGDYEQYF.

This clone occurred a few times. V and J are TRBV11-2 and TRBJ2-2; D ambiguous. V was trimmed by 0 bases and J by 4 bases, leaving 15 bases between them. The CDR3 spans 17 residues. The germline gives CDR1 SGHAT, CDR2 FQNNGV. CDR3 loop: CASSLDYLGRGTGELFF. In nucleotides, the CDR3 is TGTGCCAGCAGCTTAGATTATCTAGGTAGAGGCACCGGGGAGCTGTTTTTT. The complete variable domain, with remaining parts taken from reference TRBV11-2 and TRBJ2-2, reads EAGVAQSPRYKIIEKRQSVAFWCNPISGHATLYWYQQILGQGPKLLIQFQNNGVVDDSQLPKDRFSAERLKGVDSTLKIQPAKLEDSAVYLCASSLDYLGRGTGELFFGEGSRLTVL.

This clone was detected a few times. The CDR3 sequence is CAIRGDRAGNTIYF. CDR3 nucleotides: TGTGCCATCAGAGGGGACAGGGCCGGAAACACCATATATTTT. The chain is built from TRBV10-3 and TRBJ1-3; TRBD1 matches 9 bases. The CDR3 loop spans 14 amino acids. Germline V gives CDR1 ENHRY, CDR2 SYGVKD. Germline trimming cut 6 bases from V and 4 bases from J; bases unmatched to any gene: 4.

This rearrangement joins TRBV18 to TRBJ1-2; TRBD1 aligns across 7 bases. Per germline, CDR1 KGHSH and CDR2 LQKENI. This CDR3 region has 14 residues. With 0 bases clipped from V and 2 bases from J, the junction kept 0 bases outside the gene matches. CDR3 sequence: CASSPPTGNYGYTF. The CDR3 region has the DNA TGTGCCAGCTCACCACCGACAGGGAACTATGGCTACACCTTC.

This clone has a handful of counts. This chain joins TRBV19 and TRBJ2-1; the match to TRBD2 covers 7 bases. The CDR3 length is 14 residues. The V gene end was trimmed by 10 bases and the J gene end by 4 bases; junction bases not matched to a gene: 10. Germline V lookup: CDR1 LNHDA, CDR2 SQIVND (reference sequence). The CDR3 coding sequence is TGTGCCACCTGGGGGGGGTCCCGTTACAATGAGCAGTTCTTC. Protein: CATWGGSRYNEQFF.

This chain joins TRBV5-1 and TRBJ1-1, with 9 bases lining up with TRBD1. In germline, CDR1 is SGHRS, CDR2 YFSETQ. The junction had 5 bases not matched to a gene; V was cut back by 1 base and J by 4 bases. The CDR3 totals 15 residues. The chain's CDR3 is CASSLYRGQVTEAFF. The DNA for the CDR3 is TGCGCCAGCAGCTTGTACAGGGGGCAAGTCACTGAAGCTTTCTTT.